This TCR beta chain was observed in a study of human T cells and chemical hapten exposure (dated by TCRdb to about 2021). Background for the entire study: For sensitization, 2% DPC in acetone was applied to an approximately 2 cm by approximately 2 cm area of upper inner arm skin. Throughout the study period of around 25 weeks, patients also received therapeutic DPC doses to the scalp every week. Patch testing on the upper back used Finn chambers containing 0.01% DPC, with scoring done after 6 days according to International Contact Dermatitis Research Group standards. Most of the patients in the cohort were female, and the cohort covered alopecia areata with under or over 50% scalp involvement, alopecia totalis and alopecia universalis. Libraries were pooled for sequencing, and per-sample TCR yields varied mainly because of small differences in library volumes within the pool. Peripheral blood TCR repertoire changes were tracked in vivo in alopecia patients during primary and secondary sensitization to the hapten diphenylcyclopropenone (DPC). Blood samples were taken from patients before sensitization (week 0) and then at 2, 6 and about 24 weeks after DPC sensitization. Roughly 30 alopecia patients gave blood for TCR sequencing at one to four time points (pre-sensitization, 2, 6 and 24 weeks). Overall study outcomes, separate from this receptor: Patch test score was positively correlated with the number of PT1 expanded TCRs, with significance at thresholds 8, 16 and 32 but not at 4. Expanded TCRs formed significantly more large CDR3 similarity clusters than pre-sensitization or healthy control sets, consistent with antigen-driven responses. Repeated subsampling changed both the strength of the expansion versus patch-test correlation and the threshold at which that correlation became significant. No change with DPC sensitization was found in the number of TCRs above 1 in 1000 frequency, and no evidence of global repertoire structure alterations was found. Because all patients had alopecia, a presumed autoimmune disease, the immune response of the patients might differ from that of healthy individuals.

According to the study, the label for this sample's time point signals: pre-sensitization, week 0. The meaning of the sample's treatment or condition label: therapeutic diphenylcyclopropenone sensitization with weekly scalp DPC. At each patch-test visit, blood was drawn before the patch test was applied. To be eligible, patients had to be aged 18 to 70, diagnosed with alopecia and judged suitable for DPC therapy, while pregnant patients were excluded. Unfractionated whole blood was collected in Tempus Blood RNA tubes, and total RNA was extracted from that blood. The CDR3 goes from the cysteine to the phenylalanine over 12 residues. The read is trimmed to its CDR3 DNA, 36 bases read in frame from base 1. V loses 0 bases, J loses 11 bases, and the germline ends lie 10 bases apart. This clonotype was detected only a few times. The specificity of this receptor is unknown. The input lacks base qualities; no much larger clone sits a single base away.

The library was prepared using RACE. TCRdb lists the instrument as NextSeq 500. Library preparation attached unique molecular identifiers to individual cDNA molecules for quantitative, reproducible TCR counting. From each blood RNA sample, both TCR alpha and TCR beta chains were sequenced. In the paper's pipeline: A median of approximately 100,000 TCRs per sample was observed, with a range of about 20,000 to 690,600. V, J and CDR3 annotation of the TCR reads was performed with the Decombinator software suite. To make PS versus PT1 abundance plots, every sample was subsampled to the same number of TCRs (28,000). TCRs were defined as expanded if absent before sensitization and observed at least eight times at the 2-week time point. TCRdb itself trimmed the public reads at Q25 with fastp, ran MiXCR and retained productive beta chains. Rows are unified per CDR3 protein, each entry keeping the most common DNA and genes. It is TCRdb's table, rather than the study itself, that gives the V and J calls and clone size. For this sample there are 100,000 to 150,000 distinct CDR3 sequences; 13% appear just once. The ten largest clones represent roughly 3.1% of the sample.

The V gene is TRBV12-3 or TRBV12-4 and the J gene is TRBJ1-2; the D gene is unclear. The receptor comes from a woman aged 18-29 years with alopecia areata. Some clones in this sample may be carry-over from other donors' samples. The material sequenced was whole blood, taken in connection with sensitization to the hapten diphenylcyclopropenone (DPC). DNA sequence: TGTGCCAGCAGTTTAGCGGCGGAACAGTACACCTTC. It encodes CASSLAAEQYTF.